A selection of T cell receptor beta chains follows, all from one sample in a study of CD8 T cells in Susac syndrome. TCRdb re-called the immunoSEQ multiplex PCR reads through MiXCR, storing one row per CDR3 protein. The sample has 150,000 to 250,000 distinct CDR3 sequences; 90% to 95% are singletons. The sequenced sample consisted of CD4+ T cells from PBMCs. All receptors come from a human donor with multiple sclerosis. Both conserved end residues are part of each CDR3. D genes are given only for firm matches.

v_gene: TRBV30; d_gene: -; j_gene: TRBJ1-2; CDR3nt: TGTGCCCTGGGGCAGGGTCACTATGGCTACACCTTC; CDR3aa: CALGQGHYGYTF
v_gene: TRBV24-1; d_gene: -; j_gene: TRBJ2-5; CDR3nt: TGTGCCACCAGTGATGGAACACCCCAAGAGACCCAGTACTTC; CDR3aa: CATSDGTPQETQYF
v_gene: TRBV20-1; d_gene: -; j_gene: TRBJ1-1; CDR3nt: TGCAGTGCTAGAGACGGAATAGGAAACACTGAAGCTTTCTTT; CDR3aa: CSARDGIGNTEAFF
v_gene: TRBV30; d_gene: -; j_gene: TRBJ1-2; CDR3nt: TGTGCCTGGGGTACCGGGGCCTTCTATGGCTACACCTTC; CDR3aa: CAWGTGAFYGYTF
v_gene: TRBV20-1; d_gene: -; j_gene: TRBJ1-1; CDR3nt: TGCAGTGCCTTCCGGAGGGGCCTGAGAGCTTTCTTT; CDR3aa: CSAFRRGLRAFF
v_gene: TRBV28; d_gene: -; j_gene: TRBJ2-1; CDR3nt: TGTGCCAGCACGGCTAACTCCTACAATGAGCAGTTCTTC; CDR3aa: CASTANSYNEQFF
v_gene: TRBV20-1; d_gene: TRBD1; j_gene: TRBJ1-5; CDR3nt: TGCAGTGCCCAGGGACAGACCCTCAATCAGCCCCAGCATTTT; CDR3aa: CSAQGQTLNQPQHF
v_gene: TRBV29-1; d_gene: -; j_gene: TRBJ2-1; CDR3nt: TGCAGCGTTGAGAGACAGGTAGACAATGAGCAGTTCTTC; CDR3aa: CSVERQVDNEQFF
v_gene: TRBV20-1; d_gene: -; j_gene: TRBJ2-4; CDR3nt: TGCAGTGCTCGGGCACGGCTAGCCAAAAACATTCAGTACTTC; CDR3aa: CSARARLAKNIQYF
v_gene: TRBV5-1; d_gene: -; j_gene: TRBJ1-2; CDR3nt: TGCGCCAGCAGCTTCGGGTCGTCCAACTATGGCTACACCTTC; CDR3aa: CASSFGSSNYGYTF
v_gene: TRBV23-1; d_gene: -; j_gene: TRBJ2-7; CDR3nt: TGCGCCAGCAGTCAATGGGCTAGCCCGCACGAGCAGTACTTC; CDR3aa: CASSQWASPHEQYF
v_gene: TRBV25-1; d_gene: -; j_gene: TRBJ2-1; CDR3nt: TGTGCCAGCAGTGATCGTACCCGGGTCTACAATGAGCAGTTCTTC; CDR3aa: CASSDRTRVYNEQFF
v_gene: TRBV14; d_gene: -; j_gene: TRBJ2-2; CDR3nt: TGTGCCAGCAGCCAGACTAGTTTCACCGGGGAGCTGTTTTTT; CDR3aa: CASSQTSFTGELFF